Each of the 4 T cell receptor beta chains below was sequenced from the same sample in a study of T cell clones after liver transplantation. The data were produced by immunoSEQ multiplex PCR, yet TCRdb's version contains in-frame clones alone and is incomplete. The data show 99,000 or so clones, approximately 78% seen once. Material: CD4+ T cells from blood, obtained before liver transplant. The source is a human donor who received a liver transplant.

The chain couples TRBV18 to TRBJ2-5; 9 positions match TRBD1. The CDR3 is 15 residues long. Germline assignment: CDR1 KGHSH and CDR2 LQKENI. J was trimmed by 1 base and V by 5 bases; bases with no gene match: 5. Here the CDR3 reads CASSKDRGFQETQYF. The DNA for the CDR3 is TGTGCCAGCTCAAAGGACAGGGGCTTCCAAGAGACCCAGTACTTC.

The chain combines TRBV4-1 with TRBJ1-4; D ambiguous. CDR1 is MGHRA, CDR2 YSYEKL, per germline. This CDR3 has 12 amino acids. V shed 7 bases and J shed 4 bases, with 7 bases lying between them. The CDR3: CASTGFNEKLFF. The CDR3 coding sequence is TGCGCCAGCACCGGGTTTAATGAAAAACTGTTTTTT.

The gene calls are TRBV4-3 and TRBJ2-7, with no clear D. Germline V gene data show CDR1 as LGHNA and CDR2 as YSLEER. Trimming removed 0 bases at V and 3 bases at J, with 9 bases between. The CDR3 totals 14 residues. CDR3 sequence reads: CASSQDQYSYEQYF. Here the CDR3 DNA reads TGCGCCAGCAGCCAAGATCAGTACAGCTACGAGCAGTACTTC.

V is TRBV5-6 and J is TRBJ1-6; 8 positions agree with TRBD1. The CDR3 totals 16 residues. Germline V lookup: CDR1 SGHDT, CDR2 YYEEEE. Losses at the gene ends were 4 bases for V and 0 bases for J; bases not matched to a gene: 3. The CDR3 loop is CASSRTGSSYNSPLHF. The CDR3 nucleotides are TGTGCCAGCAGCCGGACAGGGAGCTCCTATAATTCACCCCTCCACTTT.